This is a list of T cell receptor beta chains from one sample in a study of blood T cells in healthy people across ages. TCRdb reprocessed the 5' RACE reads via MiXCR and lists one record per CDR3 protein. The table has about 830,000 distinct CDR3 sequences, under 80% seen once. Sequenced sample: blood. These receptors were obtained from a man younger than 45 in good health. Both conserved end residues are part of each CDR3. A D gene is named only where the DNA matches it firmly. The size field is filled for only some rows; it gives once, few, many or a size class.

d_call,v_call,clone_size,j_call,cdr3_aa,cdr3_nt
-,TRBV4-3,-,TRBJ2-3,CASSQDWTDESIDTQYF,TGCGCCAGCAGCCAAGACTGGACCGATGAGTCGATAGATACGCAGTATTTT
-,TRBV15,-,TRBJ1-2,CATSRGRDPYGYTF,TGTGCCACCAGCAGAGGCAGGGACCCCTATGGCTACACCTTC
-,TRBV28,-,TRBJ2-4,CASSPEGREEKYIQYF,TGTGCCAGCAGTCCCGAGGGCAGGGAGGAAAAGTACATTCAGTACTTC
-,TRBV4-3,few,TRBJ2-7,CASSQDHGAPYEQYF,TGCGCCAGCAGCCAAGATCACGGGGCACCCTACGAGCAGTACTTC
TRBD1,TRBV5-6,-,TRBJ1-2,CASSPPGQRYGYTF,TGTGCCAGCAGCCCTCCGGGACAGCGTTATGGCTACACCTTC
-,TRBV4-3,-,TRBJ2-3,CASSGHGTDTQYF,TGCGCCAGCAGCGGACACGGCACAGATACGCAGTATTTT
-,TRBV19,-,TRBJ2-7,CASRARGAEYNEQYF,TGTGCCAGTCGGGCGCGGGGTGCAGAGTACAATGAGCAGTACTTC
-,TRBV20-1,few,TRBJ1-2,CSAPLADYGYTF,TGCAGTGCCCCATTAGCCGACTATGGCTACACCTTC
TRBD2,TRBV15,-,TRBJ2-7,CATSWTSGTYEQYF,TGTGCCACCAGCTGGACTAGCGGAACCTACGAGCAGTACTTC
TRBD1,TRBV7-9,-,TRBJ2-7,CASSLRQGGGEQYF,TGTGCCAGCAGCTTAAGACAGGGTGGTGGCGAGCAGTACTTC
TRBD1,TRBV5-1,-,TRBJ2-5,CASSSGTVRETQYF,TGCGCCAGCAGCTCCGGGACAGTTCGGGAGACCCAGTACTTC
-,TRBV7-2,many,TRBJ2-7,CASSLVGRGGEQYF,TGTGCCAGCAGCTTAGTCGGCAGGGGAGGCGAGCAGTACTTC
-,TRBV24-1,few,TRBJ2-7,CATSDGGEPYEQYF,TGTGCCACCAGTGATGGTGGGGAACCCTACGAGCAGTACTTC
TRBD1,TRBV12-3/TRBV12-4,few,TRBJ1-6,CASGQGFNSPLHF,TGTGCCAGCGGACAGGGGTTTAATTCACCCCTCCACTTT
-,TRBV20-1,-,TRBJ2-5,CSGHDREAQYF,TGCAGTGGCCACGACAGGGAGGCCCAGTACTTC
-,TRBV27,-,TRBJ1-1,CASKGGYTEAFF,TGTGCCAGCAAGGGGGGCTACACTGAAGCTTTCTTT
-,TRBV4-2,-,TRBJ2-3,CASRFVGGQGDTQYF,TGTGCCAGCAGATTCGTCGGGGGGCAGGGGGATACGCAGTATTTT
TRBD1,TRBV5-5,-,TRBJ2-7,CASSLGGRGLIYEQYF,TGTGCCAGCAGCTTGGGCGGCAGGGGGCTAATATACGAGCAGTACTTC
TRBD1,TRBV5-1,few,TRBJ2-5,CASSFGTGDGETQYF,TGCGCCAGCAGCTTTGGGACAGGGGATGGAGAGACCCAGTACTTC
-,TRBV9,-,TRBJ2-1,CASSVGASNEQFF,TGTGCCAGCAGCGTAGGGGCTTCCAATGAGCAGTTCTTC
TRBD1,TRBV7-2,-,TRBJ1-6,CASSPYTGEASPLHF,TGTGCCAGCAGCCCCTACACAGGGGAAGCTTCACCCCTCCACTTT
-,TRBV5-1,-,TRBJ2-7,CASGGAADYEQYF,TGCGCCAGCGGGGGGGCCGCCGACTACGAGCAGTACTTC
TRBD2,TRBV7-2,-,TRBJ2-5,CASSLAPSGGQETQYF,TGTGCCAGCAGCTTAGCGCCTAGCGGGGGTCAAGAGACCCAGTACTTC
-,TRBV2,-,TRBJ2-4,CASNLQGPKNIQYF,TGTGCCAGCAATTTACAGGGCCCCAAAAACATTCAGTACTTC
TRBD2,TRBV29-1,-,TRBJ2-3,CSWGGASGGYSSTDAQYF,TGCAGCTGGGGGGGAGCTAGCGGGGGGTATTCTAGCACAGATGCGCAGTATTTT
-,TRBV5-6,once,TRBJ1-5,CASSFYRVRASQPQHF,TGTGCCAGCAGCTTTTACAGGGTTCGGGCGAGTCAGCCCCAGCATTTT
-,TRBV2,-,TRBJ2-7,CASRDQGSHEQYF,TGTGCCAGCAGGGACCAGGGGAGTCACGAGCAGTACTTC
-,TRBV6-6,-,TRBJ2-5,CAIRGGSKLQETQYF,TGTGCCATCAGGGGGGGGTCCAAACTCCAAGAGACCCAGTACTTC
TRBD1,TRBV7-2,-,TRBJ2-7,CASSFLGTEGIYEQYF,TGTGCCAGCAGCTTCCTCGGGACAGAGGGTATCTACGAGCAGTACTTC
TRBD1,TRBV25-1,-,TRBJ1-6,CASSGTGSHSPLHF,TGTGCCAGCAGTGGGACAGGAAGCCATTCACCCCTCCACTTT
TRBD1,TRBV15,-,TRBJ2-1,CATSNHRGSIEQFF,TGTGCCACCAGCAACCACAGGGGGTCCATTGAGCAGTTCTTC